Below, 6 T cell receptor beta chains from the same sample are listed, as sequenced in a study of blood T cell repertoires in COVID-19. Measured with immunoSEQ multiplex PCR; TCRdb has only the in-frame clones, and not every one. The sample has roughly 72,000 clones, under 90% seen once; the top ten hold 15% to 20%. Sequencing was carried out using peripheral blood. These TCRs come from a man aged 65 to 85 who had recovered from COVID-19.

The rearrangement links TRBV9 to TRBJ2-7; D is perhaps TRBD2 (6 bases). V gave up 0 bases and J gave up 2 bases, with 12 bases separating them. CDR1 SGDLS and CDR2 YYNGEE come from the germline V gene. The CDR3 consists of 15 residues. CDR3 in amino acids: CASSVGGGAAYEQYF. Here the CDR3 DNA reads TGTGCCAGCAGCGTAGGAGGCGGGGCCGCCTACGAGCAGTACTTC.

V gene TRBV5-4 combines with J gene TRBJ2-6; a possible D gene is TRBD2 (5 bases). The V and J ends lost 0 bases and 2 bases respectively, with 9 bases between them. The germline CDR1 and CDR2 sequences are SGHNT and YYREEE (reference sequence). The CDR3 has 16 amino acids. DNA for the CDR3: TGTGCCAGCAGCTTGGGTGTCGGGACTGGGGCCAACGTCCTGACTTTC. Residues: CASSLGVGTGANVLTF.

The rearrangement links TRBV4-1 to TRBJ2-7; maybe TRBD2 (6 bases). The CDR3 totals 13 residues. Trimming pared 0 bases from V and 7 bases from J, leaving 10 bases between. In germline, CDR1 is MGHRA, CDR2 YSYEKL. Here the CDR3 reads CASSQEEGLEQYF. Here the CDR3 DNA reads TGCGCCAGCAGCCAAGAGGAGGGGCTGGAGCAGTACTTC.

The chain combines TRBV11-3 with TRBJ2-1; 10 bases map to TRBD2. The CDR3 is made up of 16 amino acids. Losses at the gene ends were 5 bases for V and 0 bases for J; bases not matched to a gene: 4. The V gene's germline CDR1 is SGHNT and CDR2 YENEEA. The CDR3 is CASSLSGGPSYNEQFF. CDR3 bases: TGTGCCAGCAGCCTTAGCGGGGGGCCCTCCTACAATGAGCAGTTCTTC.

CDR3 nucleotide sequence: TGTGCCAGCAGGCCCGGGACAGGGAACATCGGCGACACCTTC. Translated, it gives CASRPGTGNIGDTF. This rearrangement joins TRBV28 to TRBJ1-2, with 9 positions matching TRBD1. The germline gives CDR1 MDHEN, CDR2 SYDVKM. This CDR3 region has 14 residues. Trimming cost V 6 bases and J 12 bases; bases outside gene matches: 14.

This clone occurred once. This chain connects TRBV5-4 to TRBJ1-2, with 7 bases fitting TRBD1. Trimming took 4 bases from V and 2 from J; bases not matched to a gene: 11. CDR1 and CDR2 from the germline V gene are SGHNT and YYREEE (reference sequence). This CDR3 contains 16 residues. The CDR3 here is CASSESPTDRNYGYTF. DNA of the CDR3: TGTGCCAGCAGCGAATCACCAACGGACAGGAACTATGGCTACACCTTC.